Described below is a single T cell receptor (beta chain) sequence and its context. No antigen is known for it. The sample originates from a study of cytomegalovirus exposure and HLA in healthy donors. Study-wide results and caveats: HLA allele associations emerged for 16,951 TCR beta sequences in a later analysis, at 0.05 false discovery rate.

CDR1 is SQVTM, CDR2 ANQGSEA, per germline. Trimming removed 4 bases at V and 1 base at J, with 7 bases between. The CDR3 runs 13 residues. The primer mix had 60 Vbeta and 13 Jbeta primers. Sequencing was performed with immunoSEQ multiplex PCR; in TCRdb, only in-frame clones are kept and a portion is missing. The repertoire consists of some 85,000 clones, with around 81% occurring once and the leading ten covering 5.5% to 7%. This clonotype originated in a man aged 18 to 30 in good health and CMV-seropositive. This chain uses TRBV29-1 with TRBJ1-4; D not certain. Sequenced sample: PBMCs. This CDR3 reads CSVGRGTNEKLFF. CDR3 nucleotides: TGCAGCGTTGGACGCGGAACTAATGAAAAACTGTTTTTT.